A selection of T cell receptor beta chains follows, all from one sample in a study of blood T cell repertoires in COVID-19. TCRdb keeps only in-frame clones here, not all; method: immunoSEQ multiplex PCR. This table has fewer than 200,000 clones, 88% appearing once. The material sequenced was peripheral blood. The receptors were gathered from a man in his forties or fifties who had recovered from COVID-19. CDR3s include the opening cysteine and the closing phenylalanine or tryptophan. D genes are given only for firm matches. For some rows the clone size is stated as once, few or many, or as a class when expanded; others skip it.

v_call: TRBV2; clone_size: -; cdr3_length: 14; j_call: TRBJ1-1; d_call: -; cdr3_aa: CASSGSGGDTEAFF; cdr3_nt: TGTGCCAGCAGTGGTTCGGGGGGGGACACTGAAGCTTTCTTT
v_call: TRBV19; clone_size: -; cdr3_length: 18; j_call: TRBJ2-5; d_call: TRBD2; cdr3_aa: CASSPGGEASGARETQYF; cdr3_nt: TGTGCCAGTAGCCCCGGAGGGGAGGCTAGCGGAGCCCGGGAGACCCAGTACTTC
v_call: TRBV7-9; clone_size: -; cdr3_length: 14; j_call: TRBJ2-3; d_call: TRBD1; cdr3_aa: CASSRGQGADTQYF; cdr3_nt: TGTGCCAGCAGCCGCGGACAGGGGGCAGATACGCAGTATTTT
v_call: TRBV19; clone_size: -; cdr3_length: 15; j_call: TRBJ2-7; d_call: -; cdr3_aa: CASTVEGGEVYEQYF; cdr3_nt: TGTGCCAGTACCGTTGAGGGTGGGGAGGTGTACGAGCAGTACTTC
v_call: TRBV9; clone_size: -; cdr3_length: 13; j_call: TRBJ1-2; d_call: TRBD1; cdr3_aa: CASSGQGVDGYTF; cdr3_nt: TGTGCCAGCAGCGGACAGGGGGTGGATGGCTACACCTTC
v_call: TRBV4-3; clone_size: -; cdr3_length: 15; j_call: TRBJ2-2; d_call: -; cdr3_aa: CASSQVLGVAGELFF; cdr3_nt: TGCGCCAGCAGCCAAGTCTTAGGGGTTGCCGGGGAGCTGTTTTTT
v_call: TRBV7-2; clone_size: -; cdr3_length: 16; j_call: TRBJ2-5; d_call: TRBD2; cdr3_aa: CASSSGLAGGLGTQYF; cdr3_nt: TGTGCCAGCAGCTCGGGACTAGCGGGGGGGCTGGGGACCCAGTACTTC
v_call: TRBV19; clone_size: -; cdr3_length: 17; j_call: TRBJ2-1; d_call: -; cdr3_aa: CASSISAWGGSYNEQFF; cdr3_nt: TGTGCCAGTAGTATATCGGCGTGGGGCGGCTCCTACAATGAGCAGTTCTTC
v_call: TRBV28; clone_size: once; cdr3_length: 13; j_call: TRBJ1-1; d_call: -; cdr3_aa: CASSSGMNTEAFF; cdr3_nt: TGTGCCAGCAGTTCGGGAATGAACACTGAAGCTTTCTTT
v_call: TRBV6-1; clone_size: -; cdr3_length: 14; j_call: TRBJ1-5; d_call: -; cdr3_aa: CASSEAPRGQPQHF; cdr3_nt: TGTGCCAGCAGTGAAGCGCCCAGGGGCCAGCCCCAGCATTTT
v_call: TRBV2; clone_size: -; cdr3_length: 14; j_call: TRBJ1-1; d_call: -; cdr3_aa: CASSDGGPYTEAFF; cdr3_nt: TGTGCCAGCAGTGATGGAGGGCCCTACACTGAAGCTTTCTTT
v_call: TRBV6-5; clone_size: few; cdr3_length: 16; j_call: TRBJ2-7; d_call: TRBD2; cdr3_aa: CASSYSGTSLWDEQYF; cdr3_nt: TGTGCCAGCAGTTACTCCGGGACTAGCTTATGGGACGAGCAGTACTTC
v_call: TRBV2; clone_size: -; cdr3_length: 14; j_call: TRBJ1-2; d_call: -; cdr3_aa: CASSESHRVDGYTF; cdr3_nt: TGTGCCAGCAGTGAATCACACAGGGTGGATGGCTACACCTTC
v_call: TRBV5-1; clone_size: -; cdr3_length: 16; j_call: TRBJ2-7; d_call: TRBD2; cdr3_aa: CASSTRTSGGVYEQYF; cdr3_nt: TGCGCCAGCAGCACGCGGACTAGCGGGGGAGTCTACGAGCAGTACTTC
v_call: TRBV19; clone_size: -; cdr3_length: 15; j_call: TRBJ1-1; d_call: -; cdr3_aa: CASRTGQRRNTEAFF; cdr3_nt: TGTGCCAGTAGGACAGGACAGCGAAGGAACACTGAAGCTTTCTTT
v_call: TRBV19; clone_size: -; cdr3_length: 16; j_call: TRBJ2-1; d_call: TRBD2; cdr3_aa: CASSAASGGSYNEQFF; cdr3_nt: TGTGCCAGTAGTGCGGCTAGCGGGGGCTCCTACAATGAGCAGTTCTTC
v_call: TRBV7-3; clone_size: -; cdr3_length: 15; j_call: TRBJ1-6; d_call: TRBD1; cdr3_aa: CASSKTGPYNSPLHF; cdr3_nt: TGTGCCAGCAGCAAGACAGGGCCCTATAATTCACCCCTCCACTTT
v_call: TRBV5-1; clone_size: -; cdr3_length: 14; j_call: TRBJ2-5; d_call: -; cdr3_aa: CASSLVSYQETQYF; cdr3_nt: TGCGCCAGCAGCTTGGTGTCCTATCAAGAGACCCAGTACTTC
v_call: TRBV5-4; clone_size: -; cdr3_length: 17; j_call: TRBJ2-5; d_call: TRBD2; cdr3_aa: CASSLAGSGRDQETQYF; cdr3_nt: TGTGCCAGCAGCTTGGCCGGGAGCGGGAGAGACCAAGAGACCCAGTACTTC
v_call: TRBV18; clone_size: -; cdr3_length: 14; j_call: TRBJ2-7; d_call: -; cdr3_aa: CASSPLGVRNEQYF; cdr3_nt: TGTGCCAGCTCACCACTCGGGGTTCGGAACGAGCAGTACTTC
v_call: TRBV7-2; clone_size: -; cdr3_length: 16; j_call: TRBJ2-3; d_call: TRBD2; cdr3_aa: CASRYRTSGGPDTQYF; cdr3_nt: TGTGCCAGCAGATACAGGACTAGCGGGGGGCCAGATACGCAGTATTTT
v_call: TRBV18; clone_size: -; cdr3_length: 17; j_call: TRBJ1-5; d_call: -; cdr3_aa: CASSPIGGFNSNQPQHF; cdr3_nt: TGTGCCAGCTCACCAATAGGAGGGTTTAATAGCAATCAGCCCCAGCATTTT
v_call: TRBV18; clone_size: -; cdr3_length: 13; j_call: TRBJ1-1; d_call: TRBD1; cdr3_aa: CASSPPDRDEAFF; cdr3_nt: TGTGCCAGCTCACCGCCCGACAGGGATGAAGCTTTCTTT
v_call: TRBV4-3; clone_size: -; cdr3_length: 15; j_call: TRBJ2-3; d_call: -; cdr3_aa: CASSEGGRGTDTQYF; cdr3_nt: TGCGCCAGCAGCGAGGGGGGGCGCGGCACAGATACGCAGTATTTT